A selection of T cell receptor beta chains follows, all from one sample in a study of shared clonotypes between healthy human individuals. Assay: immunoSEQ multiplex PCR; the TCRdb copy retains only in-frame clones and omits some. The sample includes 1.4 million to 1.5 million clones, roughly 96% of them seen just once. What was sequenced was naive CD4+ T cells sorted from blood. These receptors originate from a man aged 25-40 years in good health. The CDR3 runs from the conserved cysteine through the conserved F or W. Each record gives: clone size, J gene, D gene, V gene, CDR3 DNA, CDR3 protein. The D gene is left open where the match is weak. Some rows have no size entry. The others give once, few or many, or a class for an expanded clone.

NA TRBJ2-6 TRBD2 TRBV6-4 TGTGCCAGCAGTGCACGAGCGGGAGTGATAACTGGGGCCAACGTCCTGACTTTC CASSARAGVITGANVLTF
NA TRBJ2-5 NA TRBV10-3 TGTGCCATCAGTGAGCGGCAAGAGACCCAGTACTTC CAISERQETQYF
NA TRBJ2-7 TRBD1 TRBV27 TGTGCCAGCAGCCTCCGTCCGCAGGGGGCCACCTACGAGCAGTACTTC CASSLRPQGATYEQYF
NA TRBJ2-5 TRBD2 TRBV5-1 TGCGCCAGCAGCTTGGGCGGGAGTCAAGAGACCCAGTACTTC CASSLGGSQETQYF
NA TRBJ1-5 NA TRBV19 TGTGCCAGTAGTAGGGGACCGAATCAGCCCCAGCATTTT CASSRGPNQPQHF
NA TRBJ1-5 NA TRBV9 TGTGCCAGCAGCGTCGGTGTCAATCAGCCCCAGCATTTT CASSVGVNQPQHF
NA TRBJ2-7 TRBD1 TRBV10-3 TGTGCCATCAGGCCGGGACAGCGAGATGGCGAGCAGTACTTC CAIRPGQRDGEQYF
once TRBJ2-3 NA TRBV11-3 TGTGCCAGCAGCTTAGGAGACACCGATACGCAGTATTTT CASSLGDTDTQYF
NA TRBJ2-1 NA TRBV5-1 TGCGCCAGCAGCGGGCTTGGAGGGAGCTCCTACAATGAGCAGTTCTTC CASSGLGGSSYNEQFF
NA TRBJ2-5 NA TRBV6-5 TGTGCCAGCAGTTCTCGGGAGACCCAGTACTTC CASSSRETQYF
NA TRBJ2-5 NA TRBV14 TGTGCCAGCAGCCAACGTAAGGGGGTGGCGACCCAGTACTTC CASSQRKGVATQYF
NA TRBJ1-2 TRBD1 TRBV5-6 TGTGCCAGCAGCTTGCACAGGGGCTATGGCTACACCTTC CASSLHRGYGYTF
NA TRBJ2-4 NA TRBV10-1 TGCGCCAGCAGTGAGGGCACGGAAAACATTCAGTACTTC CASSEGTENIQYF
NA TRBJ2-1 TRBD2 TRBV25-1 TGTGCCAGCAGTGAACACTCGGGACTAGGTTACAATGAGCAGTTCTTC CASSEHSGLGYNEQFF
NA TRBJ1-2 TRBD1 TRBV28 TGTGCCAGCAGTTCGGACAGGGGGCCCTATGGCTACACCTTC CASSSDRGPYGYTF
NA TRBJ2-1 NA TRBV7-8 TGTGCCAGCAGCTTAGATAGGTACAATGAGCAGTTCTTC CASSLDRYNEQFF
once TRBJ2-3 TRBD2 TRBV5-5 TGTGCCAGCAGCCCTGGGCTAGCGGGCTCAGATACGCAGTATTTT CASSPGLAGSDTQYF